Listed below are T cell receptor beta chains from one sample, sequenced in a study of technical replicates of blood from a few donors. Clones were read by immunoSEQ multiplex PCR, and TCRdb kept only the in-frame ones, dropping some. This table holds tens of thousands of clones, 70% to 90% found once. The sample consisted of PBMCs. The receptors stem from a human donor in good health. Some clones in this sample may be carry-over from other donors' samples. CDR3s include the opening cysteine and the closing phenylalanine or tryptophan. A D gene is named only where the DNA matches it firmly. Clone size is not always given. Where it is, it says once, few, many or a class for expanded clones.

clone_size	v_call	j_call	d_call	cdr3_aa	cdr3_nt
.	TRBV7-2	TRBJ1-1	.	CASSPDWGGGTEAFF	TGTGCCAGCAGCCCCGACTGGGGAGGGGGCACTGAAGCTTTCTTT
once	TRBV5-6	TRBJ2-5	TRBD2	CASSLGAGALTQYF	TGTGCCAGCAGCTTGGGAGCGGGGGCCCTGACCCAGTACTTC
.	TRBV11-3	TRBJ1-1	TRBD1	CASSPSDVYRGSNTEAFF	TGTGCCAGCAGCCCATCAGACGTGTACAGGGGCTCAAACACTGAAGCTTTCTTT
.	TRBV18	TRBJ2-3	.	CASSPSNVRGARTDTQYF	TGTGCCAGCTCACCTTCAAATGTTCGGGGGGCGCGGACAGATACGCAGTATTTT
.	TRBV7-3	TRBJ2-3	TRBD2	CASSLGLAGGMSTDTQYF	TGTGCCAGCAGCTTAGGACTAGCGGGGGGGATGAGCACAGATACGCAGTATTTT
.	TRBV13	TRBJ1-1	.	CASSLVSVSASTEAFF	TGTGCCAGCAGCTTAGTTTCTGTGTCCGCGAGTACTGAAGCTTTCTTT
.	TRBV7-9	TRBJ1-1	.	CASSLGAGGGTEAFF	TGTGCCAGCAGCTTAGGTGCGGGAGGGGGCACTGAAGCTTTCTTT
once	TRBV27	TRBJ2-3	TRBD2	CASSLAPGLATF	TGTGCCAGCAGTTTAGCCCCGGGACTAGCTACCTTT
.	TRBV7-9	TRBJ1-6	.	CASSYRDNSPLHF	TGTGCCAGCAGCTACCGAGATAATTCACCCCTCCACTTT
.	TRBV13	TRBJ2-7	TRBD1	CASSLGDRVYEQYF	TGTGCCAGCAGCTTAGGCGACAGGGTGTACGAGCAGTACTTC
.	TRBV6-5	TRBJ2-7	TRBD1	CASSYPRDRGSYEQYF	TGTGCCAGCAGTTACCCCCGGGACAGGGGGTCCTACGAGCAGTACTTC
few	TRBV29-1	TRBJ1-1	.	CSVADKNTEAFF	TGCAGCGTCGCTGACAAGAACACTGAAGCTTTCTTT
once	TRBV2	TRBJ2-7	TRBD2	CASSEAAIAGDGEQYF	TGTGCCAGCAGTGAAGCGGCAATAGCGGGAGACGGCGAGCAGTACTTC
.	TRBV2	TRBJ2-1	TRBD2	CASSPGLASLEQFF	TGTGCCAGCAGCCCGGGACTAGCGTCCCTGGAGCAGTTCTTC
.	TRBV4-3	TRBJ1-5	.	CASSQGSEVNQPQHF	TGCGCCAGCAGCCAAGGTTCGGAGGTCAATCAGCCCCAGCATTTT
.	TRBV20-1	TRBJ2-1	.	CSPRQSQFF	TGCAGTCCCAGACAGTCGCAGTTCTTC
.	TRBV20-1	TRBJ2-1	TRBD2	CSAGPGGGFF	TGCAGTGCTGGGCCCGGGGGGGGGTTCTTC
.	TRBV7-9	TRBJ2-2	.	CASSVGGPNTGELFF	TGTGCCAGCAGCGTCGGGGGGCCTAACACCGGGGAGCTGTTTTTT
.	TRBV2	TRBJ2-7	TRBD1	CASSGQGQNYEQYF	TGTGCCAGCAGCGGACAGGGTCAAAACTACGAGCAGTACTTC
.	TRBV7-2	TRBJ1-5	TRBD1	CASSLWDRDRNQPQHF	TGTGCCAGCAGCTTGTGGGACAGGGACCGCAATCAGCCCCAGCATTTT
.	TRBV9	TRBJ1-1	TRBD1	CASSAQGTVSTEAFF	TGTGCCAGCAGCGCCCAGGGGACAGTGAGCACTGAAGCTTTCTTT
.	TRBV15	TRBJ2-1	.	CATSARWNEQFF	TGTGCCACCAGCGCCCGGTGGAATGAGCAGTTCTTC
.	TRBV7-9	TRBJ2-1	.	CASRPQNNEQFF	TGTGCCAGCAGACCACAGAACAATGAGCAGTTCTTC
.	TRBV13	TRBJ2-7	.	CASSLHSSEYEQYF	TGTGCCAGCAGTTTGCATTCTAGCGAGTACGAGCAGTACTTC
few	TRBV4-1	TRBJ2-7	.	CASSQDGTFYYEQYF	TGCGCCAGCAGCCAAGATGGGACTTTTTACTACGAGCAGTACTTC
.	TRBV9	TRBJ2-1	TRBD2	CASSVGTSGRWYNEQFF	TGTGCCAGCAGCGTAGGTACTAGCGGGAGATGGTACAATGAGCAGTTCTTC
few	TRBV30	TRBJ2-2	.	CAWSATTGELFF	TGTGCCTGGAGCGCGACTACCGGGGAGCTGTTTTTT
.	TRBV18	TRBJ2-7	TRBD2	CASSPGLADYEQYF	TGTGCCAGCTCACCGGGACTAGCGGACTACGAGCAGTACTTC
.	TRBV19	TRBJ1-6	TRBD1	CASSIGQENSPLHF	TGTGCCAGTAGTATCGGACAGGAGAATTCACCCCTCCACTTT
.	TRBV9	TRBJ2-2	TRBD2	CASSHMRLRERNTGELFF	TGTGCCAGCAGCCATATGAGACTGCGGGAGAGAAACACCGGGGAGCTGTTTTTT
.	TRBV19	TRBJ1-5	.	CASTWASNQPQHF	TGTGCCAGTACCTGGGCTAGCAATCAGCCCCAGCATTTT
.	TRBV5-6	TRBJ2-2	TRBD2	CASSFWNSGGPTNTGELFF	TGTGCCAGCAGCTTCTGGAATAGCGGGGGCCCTACGAACACCGGGGAGCTGTTTTTT
.	TRBV10-3	TRBJ2-7	.	CATNPDKSYEQYF	TGTGCCACCAACCCGGACAAGTCCTACGAGCAGTACTTC
.	TRBV21-1	TRBJ2-3	.	CASSEDRTPTDTQYF	TGTGCCAGCAGTGAGGACAGGACTCCCACAGATACGCAGTATTTT
.	TRBV11-3	TRBJ2-2	.	CASSWTGGTGELFF	TGTGCCAGCAGCTGGACGGGCGGGACCGGGGAGCTGTTTTTT